This T cell receptor (beta chain) emerged from a study of blood T cell repertoires in COVID-19. Study-wide context: Samples taken during acute and convalescent COVID-19 were collected in the United States, Italy and Spain. Sources were T cells, B-cell-depleted T cells, or PBMCs; the material itself was cDNA or gDNA.

Source study methods: Using reference gene primer amplification, nucleated cell counts were estimated. Libraries were prepared by immunoSEQ multiplex PCR; TCRdb keeps only in-frame clonotypes and omits some of them. The DNA gave D and trimming, while V, J and clone size come from that table. Of 100,000 to 150,000 clones in the sample, 60% to 80% were seen once. The TCR originated in a man between 60 and 70 years old with acute or convalescent COVID-19. Sequencing was performed on peripheral blood.

The CDR3 DNA sequence: TGCGCCAGCAGCTTGGGGGGAGTGGGGAACACTGAAGCTTTCTTT. It yields the protein CASSLGGVGNTEAFF. The chain couples TRBV5-1 to TRBJ1-1; D gene ambiguous. The length of the CDR3 is 15 residues. Trimming stripped 0 bases from V and 1 base from J, with 10 bases between. Germline CDR1 and CDR2: SGHRS and YFSETQ.